Each of the 22 T cell receptor beta chains below was sequenced from the same sample in a study of Ad26.COV2.S vaccination and SARS-CoV-2 variants. The repertoire was sequenced with immunoSEQ multiplex PCR; TCRdb's copy has only in-frame clones and lacks some. The data contain about 430,000 clones, over 75% of them singletons. Treatment indicated: 15 to 20 received Ad26.COV2.S at low or high dose, single or two shots; about 5 received placebo; per-sample allocation not given. The samples were gathered on day 63 after the first injection of vaccine or placebo. Sequences were derived from peripheral blood, sampled in a trial of Ad26.COV2.S vaccine versus placebo. Receptors were obtained from a person aged 18 to 59 who received the Ad26.COV2.S COVID-19 vaccine or a placebo.

The chain links TRBV5-5 to TRBJ1-1; 9 positions match TRBD1. Trimming at V came to 4 bases and at J to 5 bases, leaving 12 bases not matched to a gene. The CDR3 consists of 16 residues. The germline V gene has CDR1 SGHKS and CDR2 YYEKEE (reference sequence). As DNA, the CDR3 is TGTGCCAGCAGCCCGGCTCCAGGGACAGGGAGGACTGAAGCTTTCTTT. Translation gives CASSPAPGTGRTEAFF.

The J gene is TRBJ2-7, the V gene TRBV12-3 or TRBV12-4, with D tentatively TRBD1 (6 bases). The CDR3 loop spans 13 amino acids. Trimming left V 4 bases short and J 1 base short, with 8 bases between. For the CDR3, the DNA is TGTGCCAGCAGTTCCGGGACATCCTACGAGCAGTACTTC. Translating gives CASSSGTSYEQYF.

The rearrangement joins TRBV5-1 to TRBJ2-1; 8 bases are shared with TRBD1. CDR3 length: 14 amino acids. Germline trimming cut 4 bases from V and 8 bases from J; bases unmatched to any gene: 8. CDR1 and CDR2 (germline): SGHRS, YFSETQ. The DNA of the CDR3 is TGCGCCAGCAGCGTGGGACAGGTGCGACATGAGCAGTTCTTC. It is translated as CASSVGQVRHEQFF. The full variable domain, completed using reference TRBV5-1 and TRBJ2-1, is KAGVTQTPRYLIKTRGQQVTLSCSPISGHRSVSWYQQTPGQGLQFLFEYFSETQRNKGNFPGRFSGRQFSNSRSEMNVSTLELGDSALYLCASSVGQVRHEQFFGPGTRLTVL.

This clone was detected many times. This chain joins TRBV30 and TRBJ2-2; D not certain. The CDR3 is made up of 14 amino acids. V was pared by 0 bases and J by 0 bases, with 5 bases between. The germline V gene encodes CDR1 GTSNPN and CDR2 SVGIG (reference sequence). This CDR3 is CAWSVDSNTGELFF. CDR3 nucleotides: TGTGCCTGGAGTGTAGACTCGAACACCGGGGAGCTGTTTTTT.

Here the CDR3 reads CASGRTANYGYTF. CDR3 sequence (DNA): TGTGCCAGCGGCCGGACCGCTAACTATGGCTACACCTTC. This chain joins TRBV6-5 and TRBJ1-2; D gene uncertain. Germline V gene sequence: CDR1 MNHEY, CDR2 SVGAGI. V was trimmed by 8 bases and J by 0 bases, leaving 10 bases between them. The CDR3 is 13 residues long.

Comment on this clone: This sample also contains other DNA sequences that code for the same CDR3. This chain links TRBV7-6 with TRBJ2-3; 8 positions agree with TRBD2. Germline CDR1 reads SGHVS; CDR2 reads FNYEAQ. The CDR3 runs 16 residues. With V trimmed by 1 base and J by 3 bases, 6 bases remained unmatched. CDR3 amino acids: CASSLGAGGPTDTQYF. Here the CDR3 DNA reads TGTGCCAGCAGCTTAGGGGCGGGAGGCCCGACAGATACGCAGTATTTT.

The chain recombines TRBV5-1 with TRBJ2-7; the D is unclear. Germline CDR1 SGHRS, CDR2 YFSETQ. Between the trimmed V and J ends, which lost 5 bases and 3 bases, there was a span of 6 bases. The CDR3 spans 11 residues. This CDR3 reads CASSRGYEQYF. In nucleotides, the CDR3 is TGCGCCAGCAGTAGAGGCTACGAGCAGTACTTC.

This chain uses TRBV7-9 with TRBJ2-7; D uncertain. The V gene's germline CDR1 is SEHNR and CDR2 FQNEAQ (reference sequence). V gave up 2 bases and J gave up 2 bases, with 10 bases separating them. The CDR3 consists of 14 residues. DNA for the CDR3: TGTGCCAGCAGCTTAAGTTCTGGCCCCTACGAGCAGTACTTC. This encodes CASSLSSGPYEQYF.

The chain has TRBV7-2 and TRBJ2-1; TRBD2 agrees at 8 bases. The CDR3 covers 15 residues. The junction had 6 bases not matched to a gene; V was cut back by 6 bases and J by 2 bases. Germline V lookup: CDR1 SGHTA, CDR2 FQGNSA. CDR3 in amino acids: CASRRTSPTYNEQFF. CDR3 nucleotide sequence: TGTGCCAGCAGACGGACTAGCCCAACCTACAATGAGCAGTTCTTC.

This chain uses TRBV29-1 with TRBJ2-7; 7 bases are a match to TRBD1. Losses at the gene ends were 4 bases for V and 1 base for J; bases not matched to a gene: 4. The CDR3 runs 13 residues. Germline CDR1 and CDR2: SQVTM and ANQGSEA. CDR3 in amino acids: CSVVRDSSYEQYF. The CDR3 nucleotides are TGCAGCGTTGTTAGGGACAGTTCCTACGAGCAGTACTTC.

This chain links TRBV5-4 with TRBJ2-1; the match to TRBD2 covers 10 bases. The CDR3 loop spans 14 amino acids. Trimming cost V 2 bases and J 6 bases; bases outside gene matches: 2. Germline V gene data show CDR1 as SGHNT and CDR2 as YYREEE (reference sequence). The CDR3 DNA reads as TGTGCCAGCAGCTTAGCTAGCGGGGGCAATGAGCAGTTCTTC. Its translation is CASSLASGGNEQFF.

This clone was counted once. The chain combines TRBV18 with TRBJ2-1; TRBD1 agrees at 11 bases. Germline assignment: CDR1 KGHSH and CDR2 LQKENI. The CDR3 consists of 14 residues. V lost 5 bases to trimming and J lost 8 bases; unmatched junction nucleotides: 5. The CDR3 loop is CASSFGQGAYEQFF. The CDR3 DNA sequence: TGTGCCAGCTCATTTGGACAGGGGGCCTATGAGCAGTTCTTC.

V gene TRBV27 combines with J gene TRBJ2-1; the D is unclear. V was trimmed by 4 bases and J by 7 bases, leaving 5 bases between them. There are 11 residues in the CDR3. Germline V CDR1 and CDR2: MNHEY, SMNVEV (reference sequence). This CDR3 reads CASSSSNEQFF. DNA for the CDR3: TGTGCCAGCAGTTCCTCGAATGAGCAGTTCTTC.

This clone has just one count. The V gene is TRBV5-4, the J gene TRBJ2-1; the D gene could be TRBD1 or TRBD2 (6 bases each). Germline CDR1 reads SGHNT; CDR2 reads YYREEE (reference sequence). Trimming shortened V by 3 bases and J by 10 bases, and 11 bases separated the two germline ends. The CDR3 loop spans 12 amino acids. The CDR3 DNA is TGTGCCAGCAGCTGGGGGGCTAGCGAGCAGTTCTTC. It yields the protein CASSWGASEQFF.

The chain has TRBV7-2 and TRBJ1-1; 12 nucleotides align to TRBD1. V trimming: 2 bases; J trimming: 11 bases; junction bases outside the gene matches: 6. Germline V gene data show CDR1 as SGHTA and CDR2 as FQGNSA. The CDR3 has 14 amino acids. CDR3 sequence (DNA): TGTGCCAGCAGCTTATTGCTGGGACAGGGGGCCGCTTTCTTT. It codes for CASSLLLGQGAAFF.

This chain uses TRBV19 with TRBJ2-7, with 10 nucleotides matching TRBD1. CDR3 size: 14 residues. Unmatched junction bases numbered 11, after V lost 7 bases and J lost 8 bases. The V gene's germline CDR1 is LNHDA and CDR2 SQIVND (reference sequence). The CDR3 reads CASTTGTGEDKQYF. As DNA, the CDR3 is TGTGCCAGTACAACCGGGACAGGGGAGGACAAGCAGTACTTC.

This chain's CDR3 is CASSLVLTYEQYF. The CDR3 DNA reads TGTGCCAGCAGCTTGGTACTAACCTACGAGCAGTACTTC. The V call is TRBV5-8, the J call TRBJ2-7; D remains ambiguous. CDR1 is SGHTS and CDR2 is YDEGEE in the germline V gene. Trimming removed 0 bases from V and 2 bases from J, with 6 bases in between. The CDR3 has 13 residues.

This clone was counted only a few times. The chain links TRBV29-1 to TRBJ2-1, with D perhaps being TRBD1 or TRBD2 (6 bases each). CDR3 length: 15 amino acids. V gave up 7 bases and J gave up 0 bases, with 16 bases separating them. The V gene's germline CDR1 is SQVTM and CDR2 ANQGSEA. The CDR3 coding sequence is TGCAGCGCAGCCGGGGGCCCGAGCTCCTACAATGAGCAGTTCTTC. Residues: CSAAGGPSSYNEQFF.

The chain combines TRBV7-2 with TRBJ2-1; 9 nucleotides match TRBD1. V lost 5 bases to trimming and J lost 7 bases; unmatched junction nucleotides: 12. CDR1 and CDR2 (germline): SGHTA, FQGNSA. The CDR3 has 16 residues. The CDR3 is CASSRVGTGLWNEQFF. CDR3 sequence (DNA): TGTGCCAGCAGCCGGGTGGGGACAGGGTTGTGGAATGAGCAGTTCTTC.

J is TRBJ1-2 and V is TRBV6-1; D perhaps matches TRBD1 (5 bases). CDR1 is MNHNS and CDR2 is SASEGT in the germline V gene. This CDR3 region has 15 residues. The V and J ends lost 1 base and 0 bases respectively, with 9 bases between them. Written as DNA, the CDR3 is TGTGCCAGCAGTGAAGTAGGGGTATCTAACTATGGCTACACCTTC. This codes for CASSEVGVSNYGYTF.

This chain uses TRBV11-2 with TRBJ1-1; 7 nucleotides line up with TRBD1. The CDR3 runs 12 residues. V trimming: 4 bases; J trimming: 8 bases; junction bases outside the gene matches: 4. Germline V gene lookup returns CDR1 SGHAT and CDR2 FQNNGV. CDR3 bases: TGTGCCAGCAGCTCACAGGGGACCGAAGCTTTCTTT. Protein product: CASSSQGTEAFF.

The chain couples TRBV29-1 to TRBJ2-4, with 7 bases that match TRBD1. The germline CDR1 and CDR2 sequences are SQVTM and ANQGSEA. V shed 6 bases and J 12 bases; nucleotides not matched to a gene: 11. This CDR3 is built from 12 residues. DNA of the CDR3: TGCAGCGTCAAATTAGACAGGGACACTCAGTACTTC. It is translated as CSVKLDRDTQYF.